This T cell receptor (beta chain) was obtained from a study of cytomegalovirus exposure and HLA in healthy donors. Overall study: HLA-typed donors were the source of 80 million to 90 million unique TCRs, which an early data release held.

The PCR used 60 Vbeta and 13 Jbeta primers. Profiled with immunoSEQ multiplex PCR; TCRdb holds only in-frame clones, not every one. The data contain some 140,000 clones, about two thirds of them singletons. This clone was seen a single time. Antigen: not known. Study-wide results and limits: One variant, a missense change in DCLRE1C, was linked in a later analysis to TCR beta V- and J-gene trimming. Most CMV-associated TCR beta chains appeared HLA-restricted in a later analysis.

The length of the CDR3 is 15 residues. Germline-derived CDR1 and CDR2 are MNHNS and SASEGT. V lost 5 bases, J lost 0 bases, and 8 bases lay in between. V usage is TRBV6-1 and J usage is TRBJ2-6; D unresolved. The origin of this receptor is a woman between 40 and 50 years old in good health and CMV-seronegative. Sequences were obtained from PBMCs. CDR3 loop: CASSSASSGANVLTF. CDR3 bases: TGTGCCAGCAGTTCTGCTAGCTCTGGGGCCAACGTCCTGACTTTC.